Included here is one TCR beta chain sequence, with context. Its specific antigen is unknown. No quality values exist for individual bases; no much larger clone is one base distant. These data come from a study of blood T cell repertoires in COVID-19 (dated by TCRdb to about 2020). Regarding the study in general: Samples covering the acute and convalescent phases of COVID-19 were provided by collaborators in the United States, Italy and Spain. The prospective study material was composed of cDNA or gDNA derived from T cells, B-cell-depleted T cells, or PBMCs. Subjects who had been exposed to COVID-19, were actively infected with it, or had recovered from it provided the deeply sampled blood TCRbeta repertoires that made up the dataset. The repertoires were released in a freely available public database intended as a resource for research on the immune response to SARS-CoV-2. The samples were drawn from two sources: the first 160 participants of the ongoing ImmuneRACE study, and about 1,300 subjects contributed by 6 global collaborators. The sample metadata nearly always contained a de-identified subject ID, COVID-19 status, age in years and sex. HLA class I and class II types, where available, came from metadata supplied by the sample provider rather than from assay-based typing.

On the study overall, not on this receptor specifically: The amount of clinical and demographic metadata varied by source and participant and was provided uncurated.

The collaborating institutions used their own protocols to collect whole blood in K2EDTA tubes. For TCRbeta analysis, collaborators shipped samples as frozen whole blood, isolated PBMCs, or DNA extracted from either of those sample types. The immunoSEQ Assay, a bias-controlled multiplex PCR, was used to amplify TCRbeta CDR3 regions from genomic DNA. Concerning the study's data processing: The number of nucleated cells in each sample was estimated by amplification of reference gene primers within the assay. To quantify the absolute abundance of each unique TCRbeta CDR3 rearrangement, sequence reads were collapsed and filtered. For each sample, productive Simpson clonality was calculated as the square root of Simpson's diversity index over productive rearrangements. Imported from immuneACCESS, the table was reduced by TCRdb to in-frame sequences with V and J called. These copies leave out some clones; in studies compared against another copy, an unresolved V gene accounts for under half, and the cause of the remainder is not known. D and trimming come from the DNA, and the V and J calls and clone size come from that table. Recorded for this sample are roughly 230,000 clones; 75% to 85% of them occurred a single time. The biggest ten clones account for more than 5.5% of the sample.

The TCR originated in a human donor in a cohort sampled during active COVID-19. Sequencing input: peripheral blood.

The CDR3 amino acid sequence is: CASILLAGMNEQFF. The DNA is as follows: TGTGCCAGCATCCTACTAGCGGGAATGAATGAGCAGTTCTTC. The chain employs TRBV7-9 and TRBJ2-1; 10 bases in the middle match TRBD2. The CDR3 goes from the cysteine to the phenylalanine over 14 residues. The read is trimmed to its CDR3 DNA, 42 bases read in frame from base 1. V ends up 7 bases short and J 7 bases short, with an unmatched junction base count of 7. Taken from the germline V gene (reference sequence), the CDR1 and CDR2 loops are SEHNR and FQNEAQ.